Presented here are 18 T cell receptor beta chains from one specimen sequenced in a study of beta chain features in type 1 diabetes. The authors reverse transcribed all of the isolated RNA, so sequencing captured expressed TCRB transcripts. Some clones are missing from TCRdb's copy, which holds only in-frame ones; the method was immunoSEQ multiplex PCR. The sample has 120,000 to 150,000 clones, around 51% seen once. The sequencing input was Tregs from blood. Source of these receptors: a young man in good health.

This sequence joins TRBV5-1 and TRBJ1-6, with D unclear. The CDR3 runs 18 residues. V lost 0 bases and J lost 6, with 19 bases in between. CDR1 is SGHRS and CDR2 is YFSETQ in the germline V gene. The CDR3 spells CASSLAGSHSLANSPLHF. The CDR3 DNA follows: TGCGCCAGCAGCTTGGCCGGGAGCCATTCCCTGGCTAATTCACCCCTCCACTTT.

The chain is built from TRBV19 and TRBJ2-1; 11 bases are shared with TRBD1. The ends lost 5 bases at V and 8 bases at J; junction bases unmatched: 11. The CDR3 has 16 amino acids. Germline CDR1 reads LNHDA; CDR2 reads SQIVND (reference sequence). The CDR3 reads CASSLTGTGGSHEQFF. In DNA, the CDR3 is TGTGCCAGTAGTCTAACCGGGACAGGGGGTTCGCATGAGCAGTTCTTC.

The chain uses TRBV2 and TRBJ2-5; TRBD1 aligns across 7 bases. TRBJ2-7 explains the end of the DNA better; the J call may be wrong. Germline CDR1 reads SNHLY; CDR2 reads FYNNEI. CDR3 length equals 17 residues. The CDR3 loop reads CAVSKTGTAYLNYEQYF. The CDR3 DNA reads TGTGCCGTCTCCAAAACCGGGACAGCTTACCTAAACTACGAGCAGTACTTC.

CDR3 sequence: CASSSWDRISYEQYF. CDR3 DNA: TGTGCCAGTAGTTCCTGGGACAGGATCTCCTACGAGCAGTACTTC. The chain couples TRBV19 to TRBJ2-7; 8 bases line up with TRBD1. The CDR3 runs to 15 residues. The germline V gene has CDR1 LNHDA and CDR2 SQIVND (reference sequence). The trim removed 5 bases at V and 0 bases at J, leaving 6 bases unmatched.

Written as DNA, the CDR3 is TGTGCCAGCAGCCCGCCGAGGGGGTTGAGGGCCGACTATGGCTACACCTTC. Residues: CASSPPRGLRADYGYTF. This chain links TRBV4-2 with TRBJ1-2; tentative D call: TRBD1 (6 bases). CDR1 LGHNA and CDR2 YNFKEQ come from the germline V gene. The CDR3 loop spans 17 amino acids. V was shortened by 4 bases and J by 3 bases, with 21 bases between the two germline ends.

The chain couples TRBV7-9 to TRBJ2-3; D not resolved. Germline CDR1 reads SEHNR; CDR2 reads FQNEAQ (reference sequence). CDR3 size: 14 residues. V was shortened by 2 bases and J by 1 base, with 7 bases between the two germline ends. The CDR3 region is CASSLYQGTDTQYF. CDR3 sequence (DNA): TGTGCCAGCAGCTTATATCAGGGCACAGATACGCAGTATTTT.

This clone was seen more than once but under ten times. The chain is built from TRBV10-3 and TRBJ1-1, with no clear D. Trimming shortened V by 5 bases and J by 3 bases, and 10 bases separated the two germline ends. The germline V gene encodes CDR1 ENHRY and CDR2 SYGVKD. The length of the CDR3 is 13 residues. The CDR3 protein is CAISRGHHTEAFF. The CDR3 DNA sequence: TGTGCCATCAGTCGGGGTCACCACACTGAAGCTTTCTTT.

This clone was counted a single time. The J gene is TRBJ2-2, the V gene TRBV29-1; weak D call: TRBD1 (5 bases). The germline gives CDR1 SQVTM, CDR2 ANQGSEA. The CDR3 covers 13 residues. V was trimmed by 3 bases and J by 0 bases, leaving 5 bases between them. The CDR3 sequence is CSVDRANTGELFF. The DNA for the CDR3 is TGCAGCGTTGACAGGGCGAACACCGGGGAGCTGTTTTTT.

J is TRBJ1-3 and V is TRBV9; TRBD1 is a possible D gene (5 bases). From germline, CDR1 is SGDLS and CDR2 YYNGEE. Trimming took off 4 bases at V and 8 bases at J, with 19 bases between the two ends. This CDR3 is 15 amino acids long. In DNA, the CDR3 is TGTGCCAGCAGCCCCACGGGATCCGCGGGGGACACCATATATTTT. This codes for CASSPTGSAGDTIYF.

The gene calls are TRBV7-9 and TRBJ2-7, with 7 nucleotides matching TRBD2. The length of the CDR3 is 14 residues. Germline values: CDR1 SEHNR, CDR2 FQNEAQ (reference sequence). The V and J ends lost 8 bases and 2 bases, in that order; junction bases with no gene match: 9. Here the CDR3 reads CASGGLAAPYEQYF. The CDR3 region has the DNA TGTGCCAGCGGTGGGCTAGCGGCCCCCTACGAGCAGTACTTC.

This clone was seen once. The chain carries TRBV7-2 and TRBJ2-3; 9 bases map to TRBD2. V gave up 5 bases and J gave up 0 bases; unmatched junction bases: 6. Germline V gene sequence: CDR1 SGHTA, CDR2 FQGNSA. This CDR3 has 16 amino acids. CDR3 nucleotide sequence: TGTGCCAGCAGCCCATCTAGCGGGGCTAGCACAGATACGCAGTATTTT. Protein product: CASSPSSGASTDTQYF.

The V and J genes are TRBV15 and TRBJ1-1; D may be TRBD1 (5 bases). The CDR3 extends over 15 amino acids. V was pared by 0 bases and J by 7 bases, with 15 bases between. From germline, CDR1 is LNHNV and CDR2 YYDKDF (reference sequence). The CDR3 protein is CATSRDRVRGFEAFF. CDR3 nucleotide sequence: TGTGCCACCAGCAGAGATCGTGTTAGGGGATTTGAAGCTTTCTTT.

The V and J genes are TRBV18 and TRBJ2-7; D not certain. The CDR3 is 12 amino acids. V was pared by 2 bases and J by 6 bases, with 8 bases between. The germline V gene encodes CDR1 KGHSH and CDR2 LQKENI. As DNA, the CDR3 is TGTGCCAGCTCACCATCACAAAGCGAGCAGTACTTC. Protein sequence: CASSPSQSEQYF.

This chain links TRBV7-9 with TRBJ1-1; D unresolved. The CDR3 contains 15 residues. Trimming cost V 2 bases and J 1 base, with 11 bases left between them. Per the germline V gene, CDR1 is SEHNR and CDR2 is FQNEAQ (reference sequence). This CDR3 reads CASSLRTSGNTEAFF. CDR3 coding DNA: TGTGCCAGCAGCTTACGGACTAGTGGGAACACTGAAGCTTTCTTT. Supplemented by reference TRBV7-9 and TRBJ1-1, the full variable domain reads DTGVSQNPRHKITKRGQNVTFRCDPISEHNRLYWYRQTLGQGPEFLTYFQNEAQLEKSRLLSDRFSAERPKGSFSTLEIQRTEQGDSAMYLCASSLRTSGNTEAFFGQGTRLTVV.

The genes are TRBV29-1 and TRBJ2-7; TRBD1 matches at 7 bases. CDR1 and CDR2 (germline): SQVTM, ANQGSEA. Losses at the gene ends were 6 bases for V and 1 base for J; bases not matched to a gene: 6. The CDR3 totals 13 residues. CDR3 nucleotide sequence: TGCAGCGTCACCACGACAGGGTCCTACGAGCAGTACTTC. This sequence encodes CSVTTTGSYEQYF.

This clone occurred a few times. CDR3 bases: TGTGCCAGCAGCTTAGCACCGACAGGCACGTATGGCTACACCTTC. It codes for CASSLAPTGTYGYTF. The rearrangement joins TRBV11-2 to TRBJ1-2, with D possibly TRBD1 on 6 matching bases. The V gene lost 1 base and the J gene lost 5 bases, with 14 bases spanning the gap. The germline gives CDR1 SGHAT, CDR2 FQNNGV. The CDR3 totals 15 residues.

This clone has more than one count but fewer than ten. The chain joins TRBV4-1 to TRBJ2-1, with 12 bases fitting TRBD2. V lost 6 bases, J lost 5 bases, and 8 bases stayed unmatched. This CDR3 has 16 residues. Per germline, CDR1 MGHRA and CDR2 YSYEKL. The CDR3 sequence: CASRSLAGGLDNEQFF. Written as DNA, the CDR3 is TGCGCCAGCAGATCACTAGCGGGGGGTTTGGACAATGAGCAGTTCTTC.

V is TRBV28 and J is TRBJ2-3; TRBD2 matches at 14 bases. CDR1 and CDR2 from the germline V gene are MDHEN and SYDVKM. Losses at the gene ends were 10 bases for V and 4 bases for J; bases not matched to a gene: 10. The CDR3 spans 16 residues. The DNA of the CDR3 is TGTGCCACCGCGACTAGCGGGAGGGCCTTAGCAGATACGCAGTATTTT. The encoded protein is CATATSGRALADTQYF.